The source of this T cell receptor (beta chain) is a study of CD8 T cells in ankylosing spondylitis. Study conclusions and caveats: Disease-linked clones reportedly showed significant enrichment in matched ankylosing spondylitis synovial fluid. Seemingly distinctive of ankylosing spondylitis blood was a TCR beta motif formed by eight highly homologous variants. CD8+ cells made up the disease-linked clones, which were relatively rare in peripheral blood. Prior work had noted some motif variants in reactive arthritis blood and synovial fluid.

This clonotype was recorded many times. No antigen is known for it. Preparation of TCR beta libraries was done by quantitative 5'-RACE with molecular barcodes. Each CDR3 protein gets one entry after TCRdb re-called the 5' RACE reads with MiXCR. The sample holds around 490,000 distinct CDR3 sequences; 5.3% are singletons and the top ten take around 3.5%. CDR1 MGHRA and CDR2 YSYEKL come from the germline V gene. The CDR3 is 15 residues long. V shed 0 bases and J shed 3 bases, with 11 bases lying between them. The sample consisted of blood, either unsorted or a sorted T cell fraction (not recorded which). The sequence was obtained from a male donor with ankylosing spondylitis. This chain links TRBV4-1 with TRBJ1-2, with D possibly being TRBD1 (5 bases). The DNA for the CDR3 is TGCGCCAGCAGCCAAGATCCAGGCAGGGACTATGGCTACACCTTC. Its translation: CASSQDPGRDYGYTF.